The entry that follows covers one T cell receptor beta chain sequence. This clonotype was detected ten times or more. Its antigen remains unidentified. Base qualities are not provided; no much larger clone lies one nucleotide away. The CDR3 runs 14 amino acids, cysteine and phenylalanine included. The sequence is cut down to CDR3 DNA, 42 bases in frame from base 1. V was cut back by 1 base and J by 4 bases, leaving a gap of 10 bases between them. The germline V gene (reference sequence) specifies SEHNR as CDR1 and FQNEAQ as CDR2. RNA was isolated from bulk unsorted tissue, and RNA quality was assessed with a NanoDrop ND-1000 and an Agilent 2100. Distant non-tumor tissue taken more than 3 cm from the tumor edge was used as the normal lung sample. Donors were newly diagnosed lung cancer patients admitted for thoracic surgery in China between August and November 2014, without prior chemotherapy. Patients with previous radiotherapy or chemotherapy, or with another concurrent cancer, were excluded from the study. Pieces of surgical tissue measuring about 1-2.1 cm3 were kept in RNAlater solution and held at -80 degrees C until needed.

The library relied on multiplex PCR. The sequencer listed for this sample is Illumina HiSeq 2500. TCRbeta libraries were constructed through three rounds of nested PCR with primers (Table S4) according to protocols modified from ARM-PCR. Before sequencing, PCR products in the 200-500 bp range were cut out of the gel and cleaned up using the QIAquick gel extraction kit. Turning to the authors' computational methods: Trimmomatic was used to clean the reads, FLASH merged the cleaned reads into complete CDR3 sequences, and MiTCR assigned the sequences to V(D)J germline segments. Clonal diversity was calculated as the inverse Simpson's index using VDJtools. Productive reads were defined as in-frame sequences without a premature stop codon. Clones were called with MiXCR by TCRdb after fastp trimmed the public reads at Q25, and only in-frame beta chains were retained. Under each unique CDR3 protein, matching rows form one entry showing the most common genes and DNA. V and J calls and clone size were set by TCRdb, not the authors. This sample has about 50,000 distinct CDR3 sequences in its table, and roughly 69% of those were observed once. Of the sample, approximately 23% is held by the ten largest clones.

This sample was taken from a study of tumor and adjacent non-tumor tissue in lung cancer (dated by TCRdb to about 2018). About the investigation overall: The cohort included more than 9 adenocarcinoma, a couple of squamous cell carcinoma and 1 small cell lung cancer patients. Ages among the approximately 15 patients ranged from roughly 31 to 80 years, there were approximately 10 men and 5 women, and disease was at TNM stage I to III. Around 30 paired specimens, one tumor and one normal lung sample per patient, were profiled by TCRbeta CDR3 sequencing. In total, sequencing yielded some 130 million productive TCRbeta reads, which works out to an average of around 3.9 million reads per sample. Bulk TCRbeta repertoires were compared between lung tumor tissue and matched distant non-tumor lung tissue obtained from 15 lung cancer patients.

Beyond this particular receptor, the publication reports: Neither the sequencing platform nor unique molecular identifiers are mentioned in the methods. Only roughly 16 patients were in the cohort, and the authors stated that larger samples and more detailed clinical data are needed. A significantly larger cumulative share of the repertoire was made up by the top 100 clones in normal lung than in tumor tissue. Peripheral blood was not sequenced, so blood TCRbeta repertoires in these lung cancer patients were not examined. TCR diversity was significantly higher in younger patients, and higher tumor TCR diversity was associated with shorter overall and disease-free survival. Significantly higher TCR diversity (inverse Simpson) was observed in tumor tissue than in normal lung tissue (roughly 390 vs 170, P = 0.0075, Mann-Whitney U test).

This TCR derives from an older woman with non-small cell lung cancer. The rearranged segments are TRBV7-9 and TRBJ2-5; a tentative D call is TRBD1 (6 bases match). The sequenced sample was distant non-tumor lung tissue. The nucleotide sequence reads TGTGCCAGCAGCTTAGGACAGGCCCGAGAGACCCAGTACTTC. Its amino acids are CASSLGQARETQYF.